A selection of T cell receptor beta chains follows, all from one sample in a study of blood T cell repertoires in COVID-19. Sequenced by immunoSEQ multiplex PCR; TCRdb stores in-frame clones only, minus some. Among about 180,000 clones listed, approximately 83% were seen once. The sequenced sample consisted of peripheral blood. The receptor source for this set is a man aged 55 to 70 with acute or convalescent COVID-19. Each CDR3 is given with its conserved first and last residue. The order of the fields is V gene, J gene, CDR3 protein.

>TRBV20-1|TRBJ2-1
CSASGGARRNEQFF
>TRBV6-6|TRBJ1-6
CASSPGQSNSPLHF
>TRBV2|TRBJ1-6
CASSGDINSPLHF
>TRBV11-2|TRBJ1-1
CASSLAAGSEAFF
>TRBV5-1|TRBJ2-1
CASSLVLYDEQFF
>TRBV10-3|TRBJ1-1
CAIRPRGGAEAFF
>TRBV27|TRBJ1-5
CASSQTGYNQPQHF
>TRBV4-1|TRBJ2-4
CASSQGVQGLGKNIQYF
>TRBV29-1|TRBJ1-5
CSVGTENQPQHF
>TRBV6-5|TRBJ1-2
CASRLQGATYGYTF
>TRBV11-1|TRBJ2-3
CASSLASSGIGTDTQYF